In this sample, the clone carrying this T cell receptor beta chain turned up a few times. Antigen: not known. The TCR beta CDR3 regions underwent amplification using RNA transcripts as the source. Researchers ran a first-round RT-PCR on the TCR CDR3 using the HTBI primer set. TCRdb fed the multiplex PCR reads into MiXCR, producing one record per CDR3 protein. In the table there are a few hundred thousand distinct CDR3 sequences, over 13% of which are singletons. CDR3 size: 15 residues. Germline V gene data show CDR1 as MNHEY and CDR2 as SVGAGI. Trimming removed 0 bases from V and 1 base from J, with 9 bases in between. Source material for PBMCs was about 10 ml fresh peripheral blood. The data stem from a study of T cells in Graves' hyperthyroidism and ophthalmopathy. About the research overall: Specimen type is peripheral blood, collected at initial diagnosis prior to any treatment.

Study conclusions and caveats: Blood held most thyroid clonotypes expanded above 0.001 frequency.

The chain links TRBV6-5 to TRBJ1-1, with D hard to call. The receptor was derived from a woman in her late teens or twenties with Graves' hyperthyroidism. The specimen sequenced was blood. CDR3 region: CASSYSSQWNTEAFF. The CDR3 DNA follows: TGTGCCAGCAGTTACTCGTCACAGTGGAACACTGAAGCTTTCTTT.